One T cell receptor (beta chain) is described in this entry. The use of a sample-barcoded 5' primer and a J-beta primer mix characterized a second PCR of about 6 to 12 cycles. Each cDNA was tagged by a template-switch adaptor containing 12 random nucleotides. The yield of each sample was at least 2.5 million CDR3-containing paired-end reads. TCRdb ran MiXCR on the 5' RACE reads and lists one entry per CDR3 protein. The table has 780,000 or so distinct CDR3 sequences, approximately 60% seen once. Looked up from germline, CDR1 is MNHEY and CDR2 is SVGEGT. V lost 0 bases to trimming and J lost 9 bases, with 15 bases between them. CDR3 length: 15 residues. These data are taken from a study of blood T cells in healthy people across ages.

The sample taken for sequencing was blood. This clonotype was sampled from a man in his forties in good health. V is TRBV6-2 or TRBV6-3 and J is TRBJ2-1; D gene ambiguous. The chain's CDR3 is CASSYSATRTTEQFF. In nucleotides, the CDR3 is TGTGCCAGCAGTTACTCGGCCACTCGAACGACTGAGCAGTTCTTC.